The 15 T cell receptor beta chains reported below all come from one sample, sequenced in a study of radiation and T cells in renal cell carcinoma. This sample's time point: blood 4 weeks post-SBRT, at nephrectomy. Stated treatment: 15 Gy SBRT to primary tumor, nephrectomy 4 weeks later. The protocol was immunoSEQ multiplex PCR, while the TCRdb copy is restricted to in-frame clones and leaves out a portion. The table lists roughly 80,000 clones, 70% to 90% of them singletons. The sequences come from blood, collected from a patient whose treatment included radiotherapy and nephrectomy. Receptors originate from a woman aged 55-69 years with renal cell carcinoma.

This chain links TRBV7-9 with TRBJ2-6, with a weak D call TRBD1 (5 bases). This CDR3 region has 16 residues. V was pared by 5 bases and J by 0 bases, with 11 bases between. CDR1 SEHNR and CDR2 FQNEAQ come from the germline V gene (reference sequence). The CDR3 bases are TGTGCCAGCAGCCTCCAGGGTCCCTCTGGGGCCAACGTCCTGACTTTC. Translation: CASSLQGPSGANVLTF.

This clone has more than one count but fewer than ten. V and J are TRBV5-1 and TRBJ1-1; 7 bases align to TRBD1. The CDR3 is 14 amino acids. Germline-derived CDR1 and CDR2 are SGHRS and YFSETQ. Germline trimming cut 0 bases from V and 4 bases from J; bases unmatched to any gene: 3. CDR3 in DNA: TGCGCCAGCAGCTTGGCAGGGGGTACCACTGAAGCTTTCTTT. Translated, it gives CASSLAGGTTEAFF. Together with reference TRBV5-1 and TRBJ1-1, the CDR3 gives the full variable domain: KAGVTQTPRYLIKTRGQQVTLSCSPISGHRSVSWYQQTPGQGLQFLFEYFSETQRNKGNFPGRFSGRQFSNSRSEMNVSTLELGDSALYLCASSLAGGTTEAFFGQGTRLTVV.

The chain combines TRBV5-4 with TRBJ1-2; D unclear. This CDR3 is built from 15 residues. Trimming pared 4 bases from V and 4 bases from J, leaving 17 bases between. Germline-derived CDR1 and CDR2 are SGHNT and YYREEE (reference sequence). The CDR3 nucleotides read TGTGCCAGCAGCCTGGTTAGGGTCATGGGCTATGGCTACACCTTC. Protein: CASSLVRVMGYGYTF.

The V and J genes are TRBV5-1 and TRBJ2-7, with D possibly TRBD2 on 5 matching bases. Trimming left V 4 bases short and J 0 bases short, with 8 bases between. This CDR3 spans 13 amino acids. CDR1 and CDR2 (germline): SGHRS, YFSETQ. As DNA, the CDR3 is TGCGCCAGCAGCATAGGGAGCTCCTACGAGCAGTACTTC. It yields the protein CASSIGSSYEQYF.

The rearrangement joins TRBV6-4 to TRBJ2-1, with 11 bases that match TRBD2. This CDR3 spans 16 amino acids. Trimming removed 0 bases from V and 3 bases from J; junction bases left unmatched: 1. CDR1 and CDR2 from the germline V gene are MRHNA and SNTAGT. The CDR3 DNA follows: TGTGCCAGCAGTGACTCGACTAGCGGGGACTACAATGAGCAGTTCTTC. Protein sequence: CASSDSTSGDYNEQFF.

The gene calls are TRBV30 and TRBJ2-7; 7 nucleotides agree with TRBD2. The CDR3 is made up of 12 amino acids. Germline CDR1 GTSNPN, CDR2 SVGIG (reference sequence). V was clipped by 5 bases and J by 4 bases; unmatched bases: 5. The CDR3: CAWSPAGYEQYF. CDR3 coding DNA: TGTGCCTGGTCCCCAGCGGGATACGAGCAGTACTTC. The full variable domain, in which reference TRBV30 and TRBJ2-7 provide the parts outside the CDR3, is SQTIHQWPATLVQPVGSPLSLECTVEGTSNPNLYWYRQAAGRGLQLLFYSVGIGQISSEVPQNLSASRPQDRQFILSSKKLLLSDSGFYLCAWSPAGYEQYFGPGTRLTVT.

The chain has TRBV18 and TRBJ2-5; perhaps TRBD1 as D (5 bases). V lost 6 bases to trimming and J lost 4 bases, with 15 bases between them. Per the germline V gene, CDR1 is KGHSH and CDR2 is LQKENI. The CDR3 is 14 amino acids. DNA of the CDR3: TGTGCCAGCTCGGCAGGGTCTCTACGAGAGACCCAGTACTTC. Translation: CASSAGSLRETQYF.

The chain combines TRBV2 with TRBJ2-1; 8 bases are a match to TRBD1. Germline V lookup: CDR1 SNHLY, CDR2 FYNNEI. CDR3 length: 14 residues. The trim removed 4 bases at V and 12 bases at J, leaving 11 bases unmatched. Here the CDR3 reads CASSVGSGGRGQFF. The CDR3 coding sequence is TGTGCCAGCAGTGTGGGGTCAGGGGGCCGCGGGCAGTTCTTC.

This clone was counted once. V usage is TRBV7-8 and J usage is TRBJ1-6, with unresolved D. This CDR3 spans 16 amino acids. Trimming removed 0 bases from V and 2 bases from J, with 8 bases in between. Looked up from germline, CDR1 is SGHVS and CDR2 is FQNEAQ. CDR3 protein: CASSLAGGTYNSPLHF. Here the CDR3 DNA reads TGTGCCAGCAGCTTAGCGGGCGGAACCTATAATTCACCCCTCCACTTT. Filled out from reference TRBV7-8 and TRBJ1-6, the complete variable domain reads GAGVSQSPRYKVAKRGQDVALRCDPISGHVSLFWYQQALGQGPEFLTYFQNEAQLDKSGLPSDRFFAERPEGSVSTLKIQRTQQEDSAVYLCASSLAGGTYNSPLHFGNGTRLTVT.

The V call is TRBV21-1, the J call TRBJ2-7; the DNA was not used to check the table's D call, TRBD2. TRBV21-1 is designated a pseudogene. The CDR3 spans 12 residues. The CDR3 DNA reads as TGTGCCAGCAGCCCGGGACTAGTCGGGCAGTACTTC. Translation gives CASSPGLVGQYF.

This clone was recorded only once. The rearrangement links TRBV7-3 to TRBJ2-3; 9 bases match TRBD2. The CDR3 contains 15 residues. Unmatched junction bases numbered 3, after V lost 4 bases and J lost 1 base. Germline lookup yields CDR1 SGHTA and CDR2 FQGTGA. CDR3 DNA sequence: TGTGCCAGCAGCTGGGCGGGAGGGCGCACAGATACGCAGTATTTT. It encodes CASSWAGGRTDTQYF.

This chain links TRBV7-3 with TRBJ2-1, with 9 bases lining up with TRBD2. Germline CDR1 SGHTA, CDR2 FQGTGA. This CDR3 is built from 16 residues. After removal of 5 bases from V and 5 bases from J, the junction contained 10 bases not matched to a gene. The CDR3 protein is CASSPIVSGRHNEQFF. In nucleotides, the CDR3 is TGTGCCAGCAGCCCCATTGTGAGCGGGAGGCACAATGAGCAGTTCTTC.

V usage is TRBV19 and J usage is TRBJ2-3, with 10 bases lining up with TRBD1. The CDR3 is 16 residues long. With 5 bases clipped from V and 6 bases from J, the junction kept 11 bases outside the gene matches. Germline V CDR1 and CDR2: LNHDA, SQIVND (reference sequence). In DNA form, the CDR3 reads TGTGCCAGTAGTTTCGGGACAGGGGAGGTTATGGATACGCAGTATTTT. Amino acids: CASSFGTGEVMDTQYF.

This clone was seen a few times. V is TRBV2 and J is TRBJ2-7; D gene uncertain. V shed 7 bases and J shed 0 bases, with 7 bases lying between them. Germline CDR1 is SNHLY and CDR2 is FYNNEI. The CDR3 is made up of 12 amino acids. CDR3: CASMSDSYEQYF. CDR3 DNA sequence: TGTGCCAGCATGTCGGACTCCTACGAGCAGTACTTC.

J is TRBJ2-3 and V is TRBV7-9; D might be TRBD2 (7 bases). CDR3 length: 16 residues. V lost 3 bases, J lost 5 bases, and 18 bases lay in between. Germline V CDR1 and CDR2: SEHNR, FQNEAQ (reference sequence). CDR3 in DNA: TGTGCCAGCAGCTTCCCTCCTCTCGGGGGGCGAGATACGCAGTATTTT. Residues: CASSFPPLGGRDTQYF.